What follows are 29 T cell receptor beta chains derived from one specimen sequenced in a study of CD8+CD57+ T cells in acquired aplastic anemia. Both TCR beta VDJ combination and CDR3 sequence profiling were carried out. Genomic DNA was the template for this profiling. TCRdb re-derived calls from the reads in MiXCR, one entry per CDR3 protein. The sample contains hundreds of thousands of distinct CDR3 sequences, around 30% of which appear only once. The authors sequenced patients whose flow cytometry had shown CD8+CD57+ cell expansion. The sample comprised sorted CD4+, CD8+, or CD8+CD57+ T cells (not recorded which) from PBMCs. Every receptor here comes from a human donor with aplastic anemia.

The gene calls are TRBV19 and TRBJ1-5; D not resolved. V gave up 6 bases and J gave up 2 bases, with 11 bases separating them. This CDR3 has 14 amino acids. Germline CDR1 LNHDA, CDR2 SQIVND (reference sequence). The CDR3 nucleotides are TGTGCCAGTAGCATTCAAAACGGCAATCAGCCCCAGCATTTT. Protein sequence: CASSIQNGNQPQHF.

This clonotype has only a few counts. The J gene is TRBJ2-5, the V gene TRBV20-1; D uncertain. There are 12 residues in the CDR3. V shed 6 bases and J shed 7 bases, with 15 bases lying between them. Germline-derived CDR1 and CDR2 are DFQATT and SNEGSKA (reference sequence). CDR3 sequence (DNA): TGCAGTGCCTTCTCCCAGCCCGGGACCCAGTACTTC. Translated: CSAFSQPGTQYF.

The table lists this clonotype with many counts. The chain is built from TRBV5-5 and TRBJ2-3, with D perhaps assigned TRBD1 or TRBD2 (6 bases each). V lost 1 base to trimming and J lost 2 bases, with 8 bases between them. Germline CDR1 SGHKS, CDR2 YYEKEE (reference sequence). This CDR3 spans 14 amino acids. CDR3 residues: CASSLRGATDTQYF. The DNA for the CDR3 is TGTGCCAGCAGCTTGAGGGGGGCCACAGATACGCAGTATTTT.

This chain connects TRBV30 to TRBJ2-7; TRBD1 agrees at 8 bases. The better agreement between TRBJ2-4 and the DNA end casts doubt on the J call. Germline V gives CDR1 GTSNPN, CDR2 SVGIG (reference sequence). This CDR3 has 12 amino acids. CDR3 protein: CAWRTDRDIQYF. DNA for the CDR3: TGTGCCTGGAGGACGGACAGGGACATTCAGTACTTC.

This chain connects TRBV29-1 to TRBJ2-7; TRBD2 agrees at 10 bases. The V segment lost 7 bases and the J segment 5 bases; nucleotides outside the gene matches: 5. The V gene's germline CDR1 is SQVTM and CDR2 ANQGSEA. There are 12 residues in the CDR3. CDR3 DNA: TGCAGCGCCGCTAGCGGGAGACACGAGCAGTACTTC. Encoded protein: CSAASGRHEQYF.

A word on this clonotype: One end of the junction fails to match germline, which may point to a read error. The chain is built from TRBV20-1 and TRBJ2-2, with D perhaps TRBD2 (5 bases). This CDR3 has 14 residues. Germline lookup yields CDR1 DFQATT and CDR2 SNEGSKA (reference sequence). CDR3 amino acids: CSAISSTNTGELLF. In DNA, the CDR3 is TGCAGTGCTATTTCTAGCACGAACACCGGGGAGCTGCTTTTT.

In this sample, this clonotype turned up a few times. The V call is TRBV5-1, the J call TRBJ1-4; weak D call: TRBD1 (6 bases). This CDR3 has 15 residues. From germline, CDR1 is SGHRS and CDR2 YFSETQ. V was shortened by 0 bases and J by 10 bases, with 16 bases between the two germline ends. The DNA of the CDR3 is TGCGCCAGCAGCTTGGCGCAGGGGAGCGAAAGAAAACTGTTTTTT. Its translation: CASSLAQGSERKLFF.

This clonotype was observed at least ten times. V gene TRBV7-2 combines with J gene TRBJ1-1; 11 nucleotides match TRBD1. The germline CDR1 and CDR2 sequences are SGHTA and FQGNSA. After removal of 5 bases from V and 1 base from J, the junction contained 6 bases not matched to a gene. The CDR3 is 16 residues long. CDR3 protein: CASSRRTGGRNTEAFF. Here the CDR3 DNA reads TGTGCCAGCAGCCGCCGGACAGGGGGCCGGAACACTGAAGCTTTCTTT.

The sample holds many counts of this clonotype. The junction does not match germline at one end; this may be a read error. V is TRBV7-7 and J is TRBJ2-3; TRBD2 agrees at 12 bases. Germline CDR1 and CDR2: SSHAT and FNYEAQ (reference sequence). This CDR3 region has 15 residues. The chain's CDR3 is CASSLAGGDTDTQYF. For the CDR3, the DNA is TGTGCTAGCAGTCTAGCGGGGGGGGATACAGATACGCAGTATTTT.

CDR3 nucleotide sequence: TGTGCCAGCAGCGTTAAAGCGGGAGGGTACACAGATACGCAGTATTTT. This codes for CASSVKAGGYTDTQYF. The chain joins TRBV9 to TRBJ2-3; 10 bases agree with TRBD2. The CDR3 runs 16 residues. Germline CDR1 and CDR2: SGDLS and YYNGEE. V shed 2 bases, J shed 2 bases, and the junction held 5 bases outside the gene matches.

The sample holds a few counts of this clonotype. V gene TRBV7-9 combines with J gene TRBJ1-5; a possible D gene is TRBD1 (5 bases). There are 14 residues in the CDR3. With 5 bases removed from V and 4 bases from J, the gap between germline ends came to 12 bases. Germline V gene sequence: CDR1 SEHNR, CDR2 FQNEAQ (reference sequence). DNA of the CDR3: TGTGCCAGCAGCCGGGGGGTTCCGAATCAGCCCCAGCATTTT. Amino acids: CASSRGVPNQPQHF.

This clonotype occurred a few times. This chain links TRBV6-1 with TRBJ2-1, with D unclear. The CDR3 is 15 residues long. The V and J ends lost 2 bases and 0 bases respectively, with 8 bases between them. CDR1 is MNHNS and CDR2 is SASEGT in the germline V gene. Written as DNA, the CDR3 is TGTGCCAGCAGTGAAAGGTGGAGCTCCTACAATGAGCAGTTCTTC. It yields the protein CASSERWSSYNEQFF.

The sample holds many counts of this clonotype. V usage is TRBV3-1 and J usage is TRBJ2-7; D gene uncertain. The V end was cut by 7 bases, the J end by 1 base, with 11 bases between. CDR1 and CDR2 from the germline V gene are LGHDT and YNNKEL (reference sequence). This CDR3 region has 13 residues. The CDR3 is CASNFAQSYEQYF. CDR3 bases: TGTGCCAGCAACTTCGCGCAGTCCTACGAGCAGTACTTC.

Ten or more counts support this clonotype. Written as DNA, the CDR3 is TGCAGTGCTACTAACCCGACAGGGAGCAATCAGCCCCAGCATTTT. Amino acids: CSATNPTGSNQPQHF. The genes are TRBV20-1 and TRBJ1-5, with 7 bases fitting TRBD1. The V gene end was trimmed by 4 bases and the J gene end by 1 base; junction bases not matched to a gene: 7. From germline, CDR1 is DFQATT and CDR2 SNEGSKA (reference sequence). The CDR3 consists of 15 residues.

Concerning this clonotype itself: A much larger clone differs from this one at a single base, so this may be a read error. The chain joins TRBV2 to TRBJ2-1; D remains unclear. Trimming cost V 8 bases and J 6 bases, with 14 bases left between them. Germline CDR1 and CDR2: SNHLY and FYNNEI. This CDR3 has 13 residues. The CDR3 spells CASGGRTGNEQFF. The CDR3 coding sequence is TGTGCCAGCGGCGGCCGGACGGGCAATGAGCAGTTCTTC.

This clonotype was counted ten times or more. The chain joins TRBV7-2 to TRBJ1-5; D might be TRBD1 (6 bases). CDR1 is SGHTA, CDR2 FQGNSA, per germline. The CDR3 runs to 16 residues. V shed 0 bases and J shed 2 bases, with 11 bases lying between them. CDR3 nucleotide sequence: TGTGCCAGCAGCTTAGCCACAGGGTTCGGCAATCAGCCCCAGCATTTT. Translation gives CASSLATGFGNQPQHF. Looking up the rest from reference TRBV7-2 and TRBJ1-5 gives the full variable domain: GAGVSQSPSNKVTEKGKDVELRCDPISGHTALYWYRQSLGQGLEFLIYFQGNSAPDKSGLPSDRFSAERTGGSVSTLTIQRTQQEDSAVYLCASSLATGFGNQPQHFGDGTRLSIL.

The V and J genes are TRBV12-3 or TRBV12-4 and TRBJ1-2; TRBD1 agrees at 8 bases. This CDR3 region has 13 residues. The V and J ends lost 6 bases and 8 bases, in that order; junction bases with no gene match: 8. CDR3 loop: CASSDRGPWGYTF. In DNA form, the CDR3 reads TGTGCCAGCAGCGACAGGGGACCGTGGGGCTACACCTTC.

This clonotype was observed a few times. Given a much more abundant clone one base away, this may be a read error. The chain employs TRBV19 and TRBJ2-7; TRBD1 is a possible D gene (6 bases). Germline CDR1 is LNHDA and CDR2 is SQIVND (reference sequence). The CDR3 is 13 residues long. V was shortened by 2 bases and J by 3 bases, with 8 bases between the two germline ends. The CDR3 sequence: CASSILGGYEQYF. CDR3 nucleotides: TGTGCCAGTAGTATACTAGGGGGCTACGAGCAGTACTTC.

This clonotype was found a few times. The chain recombines TRBV9 with TRBJ2-6; unclear D gene. The CDR3 is 15 residues long. The germline V and J ends were trimmed by 1 base and 2 bases, with 7 bases remaining between them. Germline V lookup: CDR1 SGDLS, CDR2 YYNGEE. In nucleotides, the CDR3 is TGTGCCAGCAGCGTATACCGGGCTGGGGCCAACGTCCTGACTTTC. Protein sequence: CASSVYRAGANVLTF.

This clonotype was picked up many times. J is TRBJ1-2 and V is TRBV12-3 or TRBV12-4; D gene unclear. The length of the CDR3 is 12 residues. V was cut by 6 bases and J by 4 bases, with 9 bases left in between. This chain's CDR3 is CASSTTAYGYTF. In nucleotides, the CDR3 is TGTGCCAGCAGCACAACGGCCTATGGCTACACCTTC.

This chain joins TRBV19 and TRBJ1-2, with 7 positions matching TRBD1. This CDR3 has 13 amino acids. Germline lookup yields CDR1 LNHDA and CDR2 SQIVND (reference sequence). Trimming took 5 bases from V and 12 from J; bases not matched to a gene: 12. This CDR3 is CASSGNRGSGNTF. CDR3 DNA: TGTGCCAGTAGTGGTAACAGGGGATCTGGAAACACCTTC.

CDR3 region: CAWSVVWGGTEAFF. In DNA, the CDR3 is TGTGCCTGGAGTGTAGTCTGGGGGGGCACTGAAGCTTTCTTT. V is TRBV30 and J is TRBJ1-1; D is possibly TRBD1 (5 bases). Per the germline V gene, CDR1 is GTSNPN and CDR2 is SVGIG (reference sequence). V gave up 0 bases and J gave up 4 bases, with 12 bases separating them. The CDR3 has 14 residues.

The rearrangement joins TRBV11-1 to TRBJ1-6; tentatively, D is TRBD1 (5 bases). The length of the CDR3 is 16 residues. Trimming shortened V by 4 bases and J by 10 bases, and 20 bases separated the two germline ends. Germline V lookup: CDR1 SGHAT, CDR2 FQDESV (reference sequence). The CDR3 loop is CASSSPGRQTSSPLHF. CDR3 nucleotide sequence: TGTGCCAGCAGCTCCCCCGGGAGACAGACCTCCTCACCCCTCCACTTT.

This clonotype came up a few times. The V and J genes are TRBV20-1 and TRBJ1-1; 8 bases agree with TRBD1. Trimming removed 4 bases from V and 1 base from J; junction bases left unmatched: 5. This CDR3 contains 14 residues. Germline V gives CDR1 DFQATT, CDR2 SNEGSKA (reference sequence). CDR3 amino acids: CSANTGGGNTEAFF. The CDR3 DNA reads as TGCAGTGCTAATACAGGGGGAGGGAACACTGAAGCTTTCTTT.

This clonotype was observed many times. The chain joins TRBV29-1 to TRBJ1-1; no clear D gene. V was shortened by 7 bases and J by 0 bases, with 12 bases between the two germline ends. CDR1 SQVTM and CDR2 ANQGSEA come from the germline V gene. This CDR3 contains 13 residues. DNA of the CDR3: TGCAGCGCGAGCGGACGGATGAACACTGAAGCTTTCTTT. It codes for CSASGRMNTEAFF.

This clonotype was counted many times. V gene TRBV29-1 combines with J gene TRBJ1-2, with D uncertain. V lost 0 bases and J lost 8, with 13 bases in between. CDR3 length equals 13 residues. The V gene's germline CDR1 is SQVTM and CDR2 ANQGSEA. This CDR3 reads CSVEEGPGIGYTF. The CDR3 DNA sequence: TGCAGCGTTGAAGAGGGCCCGGGGATCGGCTACACCTTC.

Turning to this clonotype: With a much larger clone just one base away, this may be a read error. The final CDR3 position lacks the conserved phenylalanine or tryptophan, pointing to a likely read error. The rearrangement uses TRBV20-1 and TRBJ1-1; a weak D match, TRBD1 (5 bases). The CDR3 has 11 residues. Germline V lookup: CDR1 DFQATT, CDR2 SNEGSKA (reference sequence). V was clipped by 1 base and J by 6 bases, with 6 bases between them. CDR3 sequence reads: CSARVGAEAFL. CDR3 sequence (DNA): TGCAGTGCTAGAGTGGGGGCTGAAGCTTTCCTT.

J is TRBJ1-6 and V is TRBV10-3; TRBD1 matches at 9 bases. The CDR3 loop spans 15 amino acids. The germline CDR1 and CDR2 sequences are ENHRY and SYGVKD. V shed 5 bases and J 7 bases; nucleotides not matched to a gene: 6. CDR3 sequence: CAISTGGSENSPLHF. CDR3 sequence (DNA): TGTGCCATCAGTACAGGGGGCAGTGAGAATTCACCCCTCCACTTT.

With regard to this clonotype: This may arise from a read error, as a much more abundant clone is one base away. V is TRBV5-1 and J is TRBJ2-7; either TRBD1 or TRBD2 may supply D (6 bases each). The CDR3 is 13 residues long. The germline V gene encodes CDR1 SGHRS and CDR2 YFSETQ. The V gene lost 7 bases and the J gene lost 5 bases, with 16 bases spanning the gap. CDR3 sequence reads: CASRPEGGNEQYF. CDR3 DNA sequence: TGCGCCAGCCGCCCTGAGGGGGGCAACGAGCAGTACTTC.